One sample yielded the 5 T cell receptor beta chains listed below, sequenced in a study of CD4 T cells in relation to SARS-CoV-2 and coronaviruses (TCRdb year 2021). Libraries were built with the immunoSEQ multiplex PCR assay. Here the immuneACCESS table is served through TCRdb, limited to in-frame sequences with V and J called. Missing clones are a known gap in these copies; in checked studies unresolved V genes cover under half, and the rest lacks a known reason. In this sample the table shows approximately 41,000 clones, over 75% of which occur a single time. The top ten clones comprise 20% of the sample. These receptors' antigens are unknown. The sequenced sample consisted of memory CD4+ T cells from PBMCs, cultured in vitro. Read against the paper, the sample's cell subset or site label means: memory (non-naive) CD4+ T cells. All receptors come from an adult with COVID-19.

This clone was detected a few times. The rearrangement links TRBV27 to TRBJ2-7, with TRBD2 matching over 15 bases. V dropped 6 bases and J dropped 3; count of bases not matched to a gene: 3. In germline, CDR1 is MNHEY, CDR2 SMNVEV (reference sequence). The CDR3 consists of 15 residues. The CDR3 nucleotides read TGTGCCAGCAGCTTGGGACTAGCGGGAGGCTACGAGCAGTACTTC. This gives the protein CASSLGLAGGYEQYF.

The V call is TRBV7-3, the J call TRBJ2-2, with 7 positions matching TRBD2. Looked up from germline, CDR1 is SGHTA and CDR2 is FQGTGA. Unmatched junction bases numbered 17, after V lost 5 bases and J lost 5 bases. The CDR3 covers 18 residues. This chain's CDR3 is CASSPVGRAGMGTGELFF. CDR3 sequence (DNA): TGTGCCAGCAGCCCGGTGGGGAGAGCGGGGATGGGAACCGGGGAGCTGTTTTTT.

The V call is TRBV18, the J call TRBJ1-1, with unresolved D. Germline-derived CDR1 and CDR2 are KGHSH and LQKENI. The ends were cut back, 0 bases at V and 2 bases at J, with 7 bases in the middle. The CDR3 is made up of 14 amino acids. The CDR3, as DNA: TGTGCCAGCTCACCACCCTCGGTTAACACTGAAGCTTTCTTT. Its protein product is CASSPPSVNTEAFF.

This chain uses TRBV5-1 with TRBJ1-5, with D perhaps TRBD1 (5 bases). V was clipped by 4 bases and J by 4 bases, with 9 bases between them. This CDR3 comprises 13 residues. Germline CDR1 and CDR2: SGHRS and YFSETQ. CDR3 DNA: TGCGCCAGCAGCACGGGGGAGAATCAGCCCCAGCATTTT. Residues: CASSTGENQPQHF.

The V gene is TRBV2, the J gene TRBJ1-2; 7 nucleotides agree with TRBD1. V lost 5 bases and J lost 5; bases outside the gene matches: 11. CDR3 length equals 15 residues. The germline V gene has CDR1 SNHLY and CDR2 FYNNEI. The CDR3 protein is CASSTNRDSYYGYTF. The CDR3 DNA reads TGTGCCAGCAGTACCAACCGGGACAGTTATTATGGCTACACCTTC.